Below, one T cell receptor beta chain is given with its context. No antigen is known for it. This entry belongs to a study of T cell responses to AZD1222 COVID-19 vaccine. The table came from immunoSEQ multiplex PCR; TCRdb's copy has only in-frame clones and leaves some out. The data hold tens of thousands of clones, with about 81% observed a single time. Germline V CDR1 and CDR2: LGHNA, YSLEER. The CDR3 runs to 18 residues. V gave up 0 bases and J gave up 4 bases, with 19 bases separating them. Study-level points and caveats: Only a handful of AZD1222 recipients, several in all, had baseline seropositivity.

J is TRBJ1-3 and V is TRBV4-3; D remains ambiguous. The TCR originated in an adult in good health. Sequences were derived from peripheral blood, sampled on day 0 of AZD1222 vaccination. CDR3 DNA: TGCGCCAGCAGCCAAGATCGGGTCGGTGGCGGTCTAGGAAACACCATATATTTT. As protein: CASSQDRVGGGLGNTIYF.